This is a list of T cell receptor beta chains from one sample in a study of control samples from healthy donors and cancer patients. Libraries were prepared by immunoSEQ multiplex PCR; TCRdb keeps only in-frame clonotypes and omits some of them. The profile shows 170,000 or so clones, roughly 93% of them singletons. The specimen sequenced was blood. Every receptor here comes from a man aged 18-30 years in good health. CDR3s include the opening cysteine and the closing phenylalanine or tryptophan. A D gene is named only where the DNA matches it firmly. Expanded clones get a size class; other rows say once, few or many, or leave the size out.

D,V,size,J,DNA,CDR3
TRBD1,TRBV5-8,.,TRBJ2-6,TGTGCCAGCAGCGCCGGGACAGGGTCTGGGGCCAACGTCCTGACTTTC,CASSAGTGSGANVLTF
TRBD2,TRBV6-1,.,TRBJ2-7,TGTGCCAGCAGTGATATAGCGGGGGTGTCCTACGAGCAGTACTTC,CASSDIAGVSYEQYF
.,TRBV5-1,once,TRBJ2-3,TGCGCCAGCAGCTTGCGGGACACCATTAGCACAGATACGCAGTATTTT,CASSLRDTISTDTQYF
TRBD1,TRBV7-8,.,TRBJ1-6,TGTGCCAGCAGGGTAACAGGGGCCAATAATTCACCCCTCCACTTT,CASRVTGANNSPLHF
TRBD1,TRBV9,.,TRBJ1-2,TGTGCCAGCAGCGCCAGCCTGGGACAGCTTGGCTACACCTTC,CASSASLGQLGYTF
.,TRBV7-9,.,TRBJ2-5,TGTGCCAGCAGCTTAGGGCCTGGTCAAGAGACCCAGTACTTC,CASSLGPGQETQYF
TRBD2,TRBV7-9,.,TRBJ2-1,TGTGCCAGCAGCCCGCCAATCATAGCGGGGGATCACAATGAGCAGTTCTTC,CASSPPIIAGDHNEQFF
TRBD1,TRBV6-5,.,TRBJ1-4,TGTGCCAGCAGTTACCTCCGGACAGGGGGGTTTGAAAAACTGTTTTTT,CASSYLRTGGFEKLFF
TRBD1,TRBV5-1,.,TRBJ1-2,TGCGCCAGCAGCCAGGGGGGCACAAACTATGGCTACACCTTC,CASSQGGTNYGYTF
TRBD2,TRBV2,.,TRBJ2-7,TGTGCCAGAGAGACTAGCTGGAATTACGAGCAGTACTTC,CARETSWNYEQYF
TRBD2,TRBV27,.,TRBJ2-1,TGTGCCAGCAGTTTAACTAGCGGGGCCTCCTACAATGAGCAGTTCTTC,CASSLTSGASYNEQFF
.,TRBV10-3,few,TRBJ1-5,TGTGCCATCAGGGATAATAGCAATCAGCCCCAGCATTTT,CAIRDNSNQPQHF
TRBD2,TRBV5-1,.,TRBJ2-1,TGCGCCAGCAGCTGGACTAGCGGATACAATGAGCAGTTCTTC,CASSWTSGYNEQFF
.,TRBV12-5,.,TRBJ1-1,TGTGCTAGTGGTTTGGTAGCGTCCGGACGAAAAAACACTGAAGCTTTCTTT,CASGLVASGRKNTEAFF
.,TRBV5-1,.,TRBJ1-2,TGCGCCAGCAGCTTGGTAACAGCTAACTATGGCTACACCTTC,CASSLVTANYGYTF
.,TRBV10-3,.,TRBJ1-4,TGTGCCATCAGTGAGTTCTTGGGGAAGACTAATGAAAAACTGTTTTTT,CAISEFLGKTNEKLFF
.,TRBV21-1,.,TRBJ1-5,TGTGCCAGCAGCAAATGGGGATCCAGTTCCAGGGGGCTCTTTTATAGCAATCAGCCCCAGCATTTT,CASSKWGSSSRGLFYSNQPQHF
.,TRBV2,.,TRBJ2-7,TGTGCCAGCAGTCGTTGGGGTGGGGGCCTCTACGAGCAGTACTTC,CASSRWGGGLYEQYF
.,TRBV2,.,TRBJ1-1,TGTGCCAGCAGTGTCTCAAGGGATACTGAAGCTTTCTTT,CASSVSRDTEAFF
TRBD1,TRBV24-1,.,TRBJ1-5,TGTGCCACCACCCCGACAGGGGCTAATCAGCCCCAGCATTTT,CATTPTGANQPQHF
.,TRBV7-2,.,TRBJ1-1,TGTGCCAGAAAACTGGACAGTGAGAACACTGAAGCTTTCTTT,CARKLDSENTEAFF
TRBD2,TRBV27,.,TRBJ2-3,TGTGCCAGCACCTATGCGGGGGGGCGGAGAGATACGCAGTATTTT,CASTYAGGRRDTQYF